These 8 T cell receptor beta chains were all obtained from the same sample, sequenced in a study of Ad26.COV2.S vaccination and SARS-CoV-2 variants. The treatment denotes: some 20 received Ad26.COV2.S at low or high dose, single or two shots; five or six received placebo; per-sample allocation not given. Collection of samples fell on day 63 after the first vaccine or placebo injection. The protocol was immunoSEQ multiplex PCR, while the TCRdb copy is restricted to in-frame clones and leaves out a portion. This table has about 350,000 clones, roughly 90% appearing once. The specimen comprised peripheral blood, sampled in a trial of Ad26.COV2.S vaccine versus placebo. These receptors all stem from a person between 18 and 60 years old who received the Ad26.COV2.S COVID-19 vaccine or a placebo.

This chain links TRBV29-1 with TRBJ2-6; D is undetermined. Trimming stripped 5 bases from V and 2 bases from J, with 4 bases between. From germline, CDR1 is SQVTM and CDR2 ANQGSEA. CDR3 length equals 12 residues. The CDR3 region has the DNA TGCAGCGTTTCTGCTGGGGCCAACGTCCTGACTTTC. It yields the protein CSVSAGANVLTF.

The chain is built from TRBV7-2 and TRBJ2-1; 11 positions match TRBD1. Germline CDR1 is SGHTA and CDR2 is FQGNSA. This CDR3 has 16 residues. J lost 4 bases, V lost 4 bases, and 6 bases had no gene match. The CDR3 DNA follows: TGTGCCAGCAGCTCCGGACAGGGGGCGGGTTACAATGAGCAGTTCTTC. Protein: CASSSGQGAGYNEQFF.

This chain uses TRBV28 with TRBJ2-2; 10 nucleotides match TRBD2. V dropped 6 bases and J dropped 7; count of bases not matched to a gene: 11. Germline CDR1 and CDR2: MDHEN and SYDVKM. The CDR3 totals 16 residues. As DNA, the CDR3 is TGTGCCAGCAGCTTGGGGCTAGCGGGAGTCGGCGGGGAGCTGTTTTTT. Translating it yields CASSLGLAGVGGELFF.

The CDR3 protein is CASSIRMTGADTQYF. CDR3 DNA: TGCGCCAGCAGCATCCGGATGACAGGGGCAGATACGCAGTATTTT. This chain uses TRBV5-1 with TRBJ2-3, with 8 bases lining up with TRBD1. The CDR3 runs 15 residues. Germline V gives CDR1 SGHRS, CDR2 YFSETQ. V shed 4 bases, J shed 4 bases, and the junction held 8 bases outside the gene matches. The entire variable domain, with the rest obtained from reference TRBV5-1 and TRBJ2-3, is as follows: KAGVTQTPRYLIKTRGQQVTLSCSPISGHRSVSWYQQTPGQGLQFLFEYFSETQRNKGNFPGRFSGRQFSNSRSEMNVSTLELGDSALYLCASSIRMTGADTQYFGPGTRLTVL.

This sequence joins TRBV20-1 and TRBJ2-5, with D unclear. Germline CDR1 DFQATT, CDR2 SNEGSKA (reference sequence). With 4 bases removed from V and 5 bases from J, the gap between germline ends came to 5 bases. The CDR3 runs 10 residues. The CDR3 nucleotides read TGCAGTGCTACTTGGGAGACCCAGTACTTC. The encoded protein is CSATWETQYF.

CDR3 sequence reads: CAISAGQGYSNQPQHF. The CDR3 DNA is TGTGCCATCAGTGCGGGACAGGGTTATAGCAATCAGCCCCAGCATTTT. V and J are TRBV10-3 and TRBJ1-5; 9 bases agree with TRBD1. V trimming: 4 bases; J trimming: 0 bases; junction bases outside the gene matches: 4. Germline V gene sequence: CDR1 ENHRY, CDR2 SYGVKD. The CDR3 covers 16 residues.

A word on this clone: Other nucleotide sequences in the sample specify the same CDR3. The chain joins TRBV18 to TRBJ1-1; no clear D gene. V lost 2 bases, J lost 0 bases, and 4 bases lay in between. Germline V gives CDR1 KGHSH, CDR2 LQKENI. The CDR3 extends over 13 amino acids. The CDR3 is CASSPDLNTEAFF. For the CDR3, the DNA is TGTGCCAGCTCACCAGATCTGAACACTGAAGCTTTCTTT. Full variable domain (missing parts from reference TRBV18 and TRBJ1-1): NAGVMQNPRHLVRRRGQEARLRCSPMKGHSHVYWYRQLPEEGLKFMVYLQKENIIDESGMPKERFSAEFPKEGPSILRIQQVVRGDSAAYFCASSPDLNTEAFFGQGTRLTVV.

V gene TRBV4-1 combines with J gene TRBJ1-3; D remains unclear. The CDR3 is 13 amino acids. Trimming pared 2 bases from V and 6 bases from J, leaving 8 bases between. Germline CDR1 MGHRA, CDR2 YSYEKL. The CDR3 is CASSQPSVNTIYF. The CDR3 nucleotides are TGCGCCAGCAGCCAACCCTCGGTAAACACCATATATTTT.